Shown below are 21 T cell receptor beta chains from a single sample sequenced in a study of OX40 agonist ivuxolimab in advanced cancers. TCRdb's copy holds only in-frame clones and misses some; the assay was immunoSEQ multiplex PCR. The sample lists more than 40,000 clones; roughly 85% were seen once. The specimen was CD4+ or CD8+ T cells sorted from blood, collected in a trial of the OX40 agonist ivuxolimab. The receptors come from an adult with an advanced solid tumor such as melanoma, head and neck, liver or kidney cancer.

This chain links TRBV16 with TRBJ2-7; D gene ambiguous. CDR1 and CDR2 (germline): KGHSY, FQNENV. The CDR3 extends over 13 amino acids. V dropped 3 bases and J dropped 0 bases, with 6 bases sitting between them. The CDR3 DNA sequence: TGTGCCAGCAGCCAGTTCGACTCCTACGAGCAGTACTTC. This gives the protein CASSQFDSYEQYF.

V and J are TRBV6-5 and TRBJ2-7; D might be TRBD2 (6 bases). CDR3 length: 15 residues. Germline values: CDR1 MNHEY, CDR2 SVGAGI. Trimming left V 0 bases short and J 4 bases short, with 13 bases between. This CDR3 reads CASSYSGGLIYEQYF. In DNA form, the CDR3 reads TGTGCCAGCAGTTACTCGGGGGGACTGATATACGAGCAGTACTTC.

The chain is built from TRBV4-3 and TRBJ1-2, with D possibly being TRBD1 (6 bases). In germline, CDR1 is LGHNA, CDR2 YSLEER. With 3 bases removed from V and 6 bases from J, the gap between germline ends came to 14 bases. The CDR3 consists of 14 residues. CDR3 nucleotide sequence: TGCGCCAGCAGCCACCCGGGACAACGCGATGGCTACACCTTC. It codes for CASSHPGQRDGYTF.

The chain couples TRBV4-1 to TRBJ2-1; 7 bases agree with TRBD2. CDR1 and CDR2 from the germline V gene are MGHRA and YSYEKL. The V and J ends lost 1 base and 3 bases, in that order; junction bases with no gene match: 3. There are 15 residues in the CDR3. Written as DNA, the CDR3 is TGCGCCAGCAGCCAAGCCCCTAGCGGCTACAATGAGCAGTTCTTC. It translates to CASSQAPSGYNEQFF.

This chain joins TRBV6-1 and TRBJ2-3; D unclear. This CDR3 has 12 residues. V was shortened by 5 bases and J by 2 bases, with 5 bases between the two germline ends. Germline V gives CDR1 MNHNS, CDR2 SASEGT. The CDR3, as DNA: TGTGCCAGCAGTCTACCCACAGATACGCAGTATTTT. Its translation: CASSLPTDTQYF.

V gene TRBV10-2 combines with J gene TRBJ1-5; possible D gene TRBD1, 6 bases. CDR3 length: 16 amino acids. Per germline, CDR1 WSHSY and CDR2 SAAADI. V lost 6 bases, J lost 4 bases, and 19 bases lay in between. The CDR3 DNA reads as TGCGCCAGCAGACGGACAGCCGACGAACCGAATCAGCCCCAGCATTTT. It specifies CASRRTADEPNQPQHF.

The chain has TRBV11-2 and TRBJ1-1, with D unclear. V lost 3 bases and J lost 4, with 9 bases in between. Germline CDR1 and CDR2: SGHAT and FQNNGV. This CDR3 has 13 amino acids. The CDR3 spells CASSFSGSTEAFF. CDR3 bases: TGTGCCAGCAGCTTTTCGGGGTCCACTGAAGCTTTCTTT.

This sequence joins TRBV27 and TRBJ2-3; 9 nucleotides agree with TRBD2. The CDR3 spans 15 residues. CDR1 is MNHEY, CDR2 SMNVEV, per germline (reference sequence). V shed 4 bases, J shed 0 bases, and the junction held 2 bases outside the gene matches. This CDR3 reads CASSWLAGSTDTQYF. The DNA for the CDR3 is TGTGCCAGCAGTTGGCTAGCGGGAAGCACAGATACGCAGTATTTT.

In the case of this clone: The junction departs from germline at one end; a sequencing error may be responsible. The chain carries TRBV7-7 and TRBJ2-1, with 12 bases identical to TRBD2. The CDR3 spans 16 residues. Germline V gene lookup returns CDR1 SSHAT and CDR2 FNYEAQ (reference sequence). The CDR3, as DNA: TGTGCTAGCAGCTTGGGGACTAGCGGGTTTCAGGATGAGCAGTTCTTC. Protein: CASSLGTSGFQDEQFF. The variable domain in full, with the rest retrieved from reference TRBV7-7 and TRBJ2-1, is GAGVSQSPRYKVTKRGQDVTLRCDPISSHATLYWYQQALGQGPEFLTYFNYEAQPDKSGLPSDRFSAERPEGSISTLTIQRTEQRDSAMYRCASSLGTSGFQDEQFFGPGTRLTVL.

The CDR3 protein is CAWKGLAGSTDTQYF. Here the CDR3 DNA reads TGTGCCTGGAAGGGTCTGGCGGGAAGCACAGATACGCAGTATTTT. The chain links TRBV30 to TRBJ2-3; a possible D gene is TRBD2 (6 bases). Germline V gene sequence: CDR1 GTSNPN, CDR2 SVGIG (reference sequence). The CDR3 is 15 amino acids. Trimming cost V 4 bases and J 0 bases, with 14 bases left between them.

This clone was recorded a few times. The chain links TRBV5-1 to TRBJ1-1; the D is unclear. With 5 bases removed from V and 4 bases from J, the gap between germline ends came to 12 bases. The CDR3 consists of 13 residues. Germline CDR1 and CDR2: SGHRS and YFSETQ. Here the CDR3 reads CASSWNTGTEAFF. DNA of the CDR3: TGCGCCAGCAGTTGGAATACTGGCACTGAAGCTTTCTTT.

The chain employs TRBV7-9 and TRBJ2-3; D call uncertain. CDR3 length: 12 amino acids. Trimming shortened V by 5 bases and J by 4 bases, and 7 bases separated the two germline ends. Looked up from germline, CDR1 is SEHNR and CDR2 is FQNEAQ (reference sequence). The CDR3 bases are TGTGCCAGCAGCCCAAGTGCAGATACGCAGTATTTT. This gives the protein CASSPSADTQYF.

This rearrangement joins TRBV6-1 to TRBJ2-5, with TRBD2 identical over 9 bases. V was clipped by 2 bases and J by 5 bases; unmatched bases: 6. The CDR3 is 15 residues long. Germline V gene data show CDR1 as MNHNS and CDR2 as SASEGT. CDR3 region: CASSEPAGGAETQYF. The CDR3 DNA is TGTGCCAGCAGTGAACCAGCGGGAGGTGCTGAGACCCAGTACTTC.

The rearrangement uses TRBV7-9 and TRBJ2-3, with TRBD2 matching 12 bases. Trimming cost V 0 bases and J 0 bases; bases outside gene matches: 4. The CDR3 contains 18 residues. CDR1 SEHNR and CDR2 FQNEAQ come from the germline V gene (reference sequence). The CDR3 loop is CASSLALAGGLSTDTQYF. CDR3 DNA: TGTGCCAGCAGCTTAGCCCTAGCGGGAGGGTTGAGCACAGATACGCAGTATTTT.

This clone was observed a few times. The rearrangement links TRBV27 to TRBJ1-4; D is ambiguous. Trimming cost V 1 base and J 8 bases, with 17 bases left between them. The CDR3 totals 16 residues. Germline V gene sequence: CDR1 MNHEY, CDR2 SMNVEV (reference sequence). The CDR3: CASSLYSASPWEKLFF. The CDR3 DNA reads as TGTGCCAGCAGTTTATATTCGGCCTCCCCTTGGGAAAAACTGTTTTTT.

The V and J genes are TRBV7-6 and TRBJ2-1; possible D gene TRBD1, 5 bases. Germline V gene lookup returns CDR1 SGHVS and CDR2 FNYEAQ. This CDR3 spans 13 amino acids. V lost 2 bases, J lost 7 bases, and 9 bases lay in between. The CDR3 bases are TGTGCCAGCAGCTTAATGGGGCGGAATGAGCAGTTCTTC. Translation gives CASSLMGRNEQFF.

The J gene is TRBJ2-1, the V gene TRBV5-1; weak D call: TRBD2 (5 bases). The CDR3 consists of 14 residues. CDR1 is SGHRS and CDR2 is YFSETQ in the germline V gene. The V end lost 0 bases, the J end lost 5 bases, and 9 bases lay between the germline ends. This chain's CDR3 is CASSLAGNNNEQFF. The CDR3 DNA is TGCGCCAGCAGCTTGGCGGGGAATAACAATGAGCAGTTCTTC.

The chain uses TRBV25-1 and TRBJ1-2, with D hard to call. V lost 4 bases and J lost 4, with 16 bases in between. The V gene's germline CDR1 is MGHDK and CDR2 SYGVNS. The CDR3 extends over 15 amino acids. The CDR3 here is CASSGRRRFTYGYTF. For the CDR3, the DNA is TGTGCCAGCAGTGGAAGGAGGAGGTTTACCTATGGCTACACCTTC.

The chain recombines TRBV6-6 with TRBJ2-5, with D unresolved. This CDR3 contains 13 residues. Trimming left V 8 bases short and J 0 bases short, with 10 bases between. Germline V gene sequence: CDR1 MNHNY, CDR2 SVGAGI (reference sequence). The CDR3 reads CASRESNQETQYF. The CDR3 bases are TGTGCCAGCCGAGAAAGCAACCAAGAGACCCAGTACTTC.

CDR3 nucleotides: TGTGCCATCAGCCAGAGGGATAATTCACCCCTCCACTTT. Translating it yields CAISQRDNSPLHF. V is TRBV10-3 and J is TRBJ1-6, with D unresolved. The CDR3 has 13 amino acids. Germline V gives CDR1 ENHRY, CDR2 SYGVKD. With 6 bases removed from V and 5 bases from J, the gap between germline ends came to 8 bases.

This clone occurred a few times. V is TRBV9 and J is TRBJ2-2; a possible D gene is TRBD2 (6 bases). V lost 0 bases and J 0 bases, leaving 15 bases between the germline ends. CDR1 is SGDLS, CDR2 YYNGEE, per germline. CDR3 length: 18 amino acids. The DNA for the CDR3 is TGTGCCAGCAGCGTAGGAGGTAGCGGCGGATCGAACACCGGGGAGCTGTTTTTT. Residues: CASSVGGSGGSNTGELFF.